Below, 10 T cell receptor beta chains from the same sample are listed, as sequenced in a study of shared clonotypes between healthy human individuals. Using immunoSEQ multiplex PCR, the repertoire was profiled, and TCRdb retains in-frame clones only, with some absent. The sample has roughly 320,000 clones; around 90% are singletons. What was sequenced was memory CD8+ T cells sorted from blood. Subset noted: CD45RO+ cells pooled with CCR7-negative TemRA cells. These receptors were taken from a man between 18 and 35 years old in good health.

This chain links TRBV5-4 with TRBJ1-6, with a weak D call TRBD1 (5 bases). V gave up 4 bases and J gave up 9 bases, with 14 bases separating them. The CDR3 runs 14 residues. CDR1 is SGHNT and CDR2 is YYREEE in the germline V gene (reference sequence). CDR3: CASSMGPGFSPLHF. The CDR3 nucleotides are TGTGCCAGCAGCATGGGACCGGGCTTTTCACCCCTCCACTTT.

This rearrangement joins TRBV5-1 to TRBJ2-6; D unresolved. Trimming removed 5 bases from V and 0 bases from J, with 15 bases in between. The CDR3 totals 17 residues. CDR1 and CDR2 from the germline V gene are SGHRS and YFSETQ. CDR3 loop: CASSVSGLSSGANVLTF. CDR3 nucleotide sequence: TGCGCCAGCAGTGTGTCCGGGCTTTCCTCTGGGGCCAACGTCCTGACTTTC.

This chain links TRBV7-9 with TRBJ2-7; TRBD2 aligns across 8 bases. Germline V gives CDR1 SEHNR, CDR2 FQNEAQ (reference sequence). With 3 bases clipped from V and 6 bases from J, the junction kept 10 bases outside the gene matches. This CDR3 region has 15 residues. The chain's CDR3 is CASSFSSGREGEQYF. The CDR3 DNA sequence: TGTGCCAGCAGCTTCTCTAGCGGGCGCGAGGGCGAGCAGTACTTC. The whole variable domain, filled in from reference TRBV7-9 and TRBJ2-7, reads DTGVSQNPRHKITKRGQNVTFRCDPISEHNRLYWYRQTLGQGPEFLTYFQNEAQLEKSRLLSDRFSAERPKGSFSTLEIQRTEQGDSAMYLCASSFSSGREGEQYFGPGTRLTVT.

The gene calls are TRBV6-1 and TRBJ2-7; D call uncertain. This CDR3 is 14 amino acids long. Germline CDR1 MNHNS, CDR2 SASEGT. The germline V and J ends were trimmed by 1 base and 3 bases, with 10 bases remaining between them. The CDR3 DNA is TGTGCCAGCAGTGAAGACCGCGGAGACTACGAGCAGTACTTC. Translation: CASSEDRGDYEQYF.

V is TRBV29-1 and J is TRBJ2-2; maybe TRBD1 (6 bases). The germline gives CDR1 SQVTM, CDR2 ANQGSEA. The CDR3 covers 13 residues. The V end was cut by 7 bases, the J end by 1 base, with 10 bases between. CDR3: CSEMDRNTGELFF. DNA of the CDR3: TGCAGCGAAATGGACAGGAACACCGGGGAGCTGTTTTTT.

This clone was observed a single time. V gene TRBV15 combines with J gene TRBJ1-1; perhaps TRBD1 as D (5 bases). The V end was cut by 0 bases, the J end by 6 bases, with 17 bases between. The CDR3 spans 16 residues. Germline assignment: CDR1 LNHNV and CDR2 YYDKDF (reference sequence). The CDR3 region is CATSRDVRAGSSEAFF. The CDR3 coding sequence is TGTGCCACCAGCAGAGATGTCCGCGCAGGGTCGTCTGAAGCTTTCTTT. The variable domain in full, with the rest retrieved from reference TRBV15 and TRBJ1-1, is DAMVIQNPRYQVTQFGKPVTLSCSQTLNHNVMYWYQQKSSQAPKLLFHYYDKDFNNEADTPDNFQSRRPNTSFCFLDIRSPGLGDTAMYLCATSRDVRAGSSEAFFGQGTRLTVV.

The V gene is TRBV4-1, the J gene TRBJ2-7; the D gene could be TRBD1 or TRBD2 (5 bases each). The germline gives CDR1 MGHRA, CDR2 YSYEKL. Trimming cost V 4 bases and J 0 bases, with 13 bases left between them. The CDR3 length is 15 residues. The CDR3 nucleotides are TGCGCCAGCAGCCCACTCTCAGGGAGCTCCTACGAGCAGTACTTC. Protein sequence: CASSPLSGSSYEQYF.

This rearrangement joins TRBV13 to TRBJ1-5; 7 bases agree with TRBD1. Germline CDR1 and CDR2: PRHDT and FYEKMQ (reference sequence). V gave up 0 bases and J gave up 4 bases; unmatched junction bases: 6. The CDR3 contains 16 residues. The CDR3 protein is CASSLGWTGLNQPQHF. The CDR3 region has the DNA TGTGCCAGCAGCTTAGGGTGGACAGGATTAAATCAGCCCCAGCATTTT.

The table lists this clone with a count of one. The rearrangement joins TRBV7-9 to TRBJ2-1, with 13 positions matching TRBD2. The V segment lost 4 bases and the J segment 0 bases; nucleotides outside the gene matches: 6. CDR1 and CDR2 from the germline V gene are SEHNR and FQNEAQ (reference sequence). This CDR3 region has 18 residues. DNA of the CDR3: TGTGCCAGCAGCTCGGGGACTAGCGGGGTGGTCTCCTACAATGAGCAGTTCTTC. Residues: CASSSGTSGVVSYNEQFF.

The chain joins TRBV29-1 to TRBJ2-7; possibly TRBD1 for D (6 bases). The CDR3 runs to 16 residues. The ends were cut back, 4 bases at V and 0 bases at J, with 19 bases in the middle. The germline gives CDR1 SQVTM, CDR2 ANQGSEA. The DNA of the CDR3 is TGCAGCGTTGTAGTATCCGGGACAACTTACTCCTACGAGCAGTACTTC. Amino acid sequence: CSVVVSGTTYSYEQYF.